This TCR beta chain emerged from a study of T-cell reconstitution after alpha-beta-depleted transplantation in children. General study findings and limits: After transplant, at about two months, alpha-beta T cells were reportedly derived from several hundred expanded graft clones.

Unique molecular identifiers were incorporated when the TCRbeta library was constructed. MiXCR was run by TCRdb on the PCR reads, yielding one entry per CDR3 protein. The sample has about 460,000 distinct CDR3 sequences; over 9.5% are singletons. A remark on this clonotype: Its matching antigen is unknown.

Per germline, CDR1 SGHRS and CDR2 YFSETQ. The V gene end was trimmed by 4 bases and the J gene end by 6 bases; junction bases not matched to a gene: 5. The CDR3 is 13 amino acids. This rearrangement joins TRBV5-1 to TRBJ2-3; 7 nucleotides align to TRBD1. The origin of this receptor is a female patient aged 2-10 years who had a stem cell transplant for aplastic anemia, so the T cells may come from the graft donor. The sequencing used PBMCs, mostly from graft donor cells, collected 180 days after TCRalphabeta/CD19-depleted stem cell transplant. The CDR3, as DNA: TGCGCCAGCAGCGGGGGACAGCAGGATACGCAGTATTTT. As protein: CASSGGQQDTQYF.